Each of the 14 T cell receptor beta chains below was sequenced from the same sample in a study of B cell selection in AIRE deficiency. Sorted regulatory T cells were CD4-positive, CD25-high and CD127-low or negative. The table came from immunoSEQ multiplex PCR; TCRdb's copy has only in-frame clones and leaves some out. The sample lists fewer than 3,000 clones, about 79% seen once, with less than 3.5% in the top ten. The sequenced sample consisted of Tregs sorted from PBMCs. These receptors were taken from a human donor with AIRE deficiency.

The genes are TRBV6-5 and TRBJ1-5, with D perhaps matching TRBD1 (5 bases). Germline V lookup: CDR1 MNHEY, CDR2 SVGAGI. The CDR3 totals 13 residues. V was pared by 5 bases and J by 6 bases, with 11 bases between. The CDR3, as DNA: TGTGCCAGCAGTATGACAGTGGGTCAGCCCCAGCATTTT. Protein sequence: CASSMTVGQPQHF.

This sequence joins TRBV7-9 and TRBJ2-7, with D tentatively TRBD2 (6 bases). The ends were cut back, 1 base at V and 0 bases at J, with 16 bases in the middle. The CDR3 is 17 residues long. From germline, CDR1 is SEHNR and CDR2 FQNEAQ (reference sequence). The CDR3 reads CASSLVRRGLASYEQYF. The CDR3 bases are TGTGCCAGCAGCTTAGTAAGGAGGGGTCTAGCCTCCTACGAGCAGTACTTC.

This clone has a handful of counts. The chain carries TRBV6-5 and TRBJ2-1; D is undetermined. Germline CDR1 reads MNHEY; CDR2 reads SVGAGI. The germline V and J ends were trimmed by 8 bases and 6 bases, with 11 bases remaining between them. The length of the CDR3 is 12 residues. This CDR3 is CASRRLSNEQFF. The CDR3, as DNA: TGTGCCAGCCGCCGTCTTTCCAATGAGCAGTTCTTC.

The chain links TRBV5-1 to TRBJ2-7; perhaps TRBD1 as D (6 bases). Germline assignment: CDR1 SGHRS and CDR2 YFSETQ. The CDR3 runs 14 residues. The V gene lost 4 bases and the J gene lost 5 bases, with 16 bases spanning the gap. The CDR3 nucleotides read TGCGCCAGCAGCCGATCAACAGGGTTTAACGAGCAGTACTTC. Residues: CASSRSTGFNEQYF.

As concerns this clone: One end of the junction fails to match germline, which may point to a read error. Distinct nucleotide sequences in the sample also encode this CDR3. This chain connects TRBV2 to TRBJ1-2; weak D call: TRBD1 (5 bases). Per the germline V gene, CDR1 is SNHLY and CDR2 is FYNNEI. The CDR3 is 13 residues long. The CDR3 nucleotides read TGTGCCAGTAGTGAACGCAGGGTAGCCGGCTACACCTTC. This sequence encodes CASSERRVAGYTF. Combining the CDR3 with reference TRBV2 and TRBJ1-2 gives the whole variable domain EPEVTQTPSHQVTQMGQEVILRCVPISNHLYFYWYRQILGQKVEFLVSFYNNEISEKSEIFDDQFSVERPDGSNFTLKIRSTKLEDSAMYFCASSERRVAGYTFGSGTRLTVV.

This clone was seen a single time. This rearrangement joins TRBV27 to TRBJ2-3; no firm D call. CDR1 is MNHEY, CDR2 SMNVEV, per germline (reference sequence). The CDR3 runs to 14 residues. V lost 3 bases and J lost 3, with 10 bases in between. The CDR3 reads CASSLSPRTDTQYF. Written as DNA, the CDR3 is TGTGCCAGCAGTTTGAGCCCTAGAACAGATACGCAGTATTTT.

This chain connects TRBV15 to TRBJ2-4; D is undetermined. The V gene lost 0 bases and the J gene lost 11 bases, with 8 bases spanning the gap. The CDR3 is made up of 12 amino acids. From germline, CDR1 is LNHNV and CDR2 YYDKDF (reference sequence). In DNA, the CDR3 is TGTGCCACCAGCAGAGATACGGCCTTTCAGTACTTC. It yields the protein CATSRDTAFQYF.

The CDR3 sequence: CSVERRTIYF. DNA of the CDR3: TGCAGCGTTGAAAGGAGAACCATATATTTT. This chain connects TRBV29-1 to TRBJ1-3; D unresolved. The germline V gene encodes CDR1 SQVTM and CDR2 ANQGSEA. V shed 2 bases and J shed 10 bases, with 6 bases lying between them. This CDR3 region has 10 residues.

V usage is TRBV7-9 and J usage is TRBJ2-1, with D perhaps TRBD1 (5 bases). Germline V gene lookup returns CDR1 SEHNR and CDR2 FQNEAQ (reference sequence). The CDR3 contains 18 residues. V lost 1 base and J lost 8, with 24 bases in between. In nucleotides, the CDR3 is TGTGCCAGCAGCTTAGGGGGCCCTTTTCGTGTGTGGGTTGATGAGCAGTTCTTC. Translating gives CASSLGGPFRVWVDEQFF.

The chain couples TRBV28 to TRBJ2-5; D not resolved. This CDR3 region has 16 residues. Germline values: CDR1 MDHEN, CDR2 SYDVKM. Deletions cut 2 bases from V and 2 bases from J, with 15 bases between. The CDR3 DNA is TGTGCCAGCAGTTTACCCTTAGTGGGTGCGCAAGAGACCCAGTACTTC. This encodes CASSLPLVGAQETQYF.

The chain links TRBV7-9 to TRBJ2-3, with D perhaps matching TRBD1 (6 bases). The CDR3 is 16 residues long. V dropped 3 bases and J dropped 3 bases, with 16 bases sitting between them. Per germline, CDR1 SEHNR and CDR2 FQNEAQ (reference sequence). The CDR3 DNA reads TGTGCCAGCAGCTTGGGGGCAGGGGCTCTTACAGATACGCAGTATTTT. It specifies CASSLGAGALTDTQYF. Using reference TRBV7-9 and TRBJ2-3 for the parts outside the CDR3, the full variable domain is DTGVSQNPRHKITKRGQNVTFRCDPISEHNRLYWYRQTLGQGPEFLTYFQNEAQLEKSRLLSDRFSAERPKGSFSTLEIQRTEQGDSAMYLCASSLGAGALTDTQYFGPGTRLTVL.

The rearrangement joins TRBV27 to TRBJ2-1, with D perhaps TRBD1 or TRBD2 (5 bases each). Germline V gives CDR1 MNHEY, CDR2 SMNVEV (reference sequence). V shed 6 bases and J shed 9 bases, with 18 bases lying between them. This CDR3 spans 14 amino acids. The CDR3 DNA sequence: TGTGCCAGCAGACGGGGCCTAGCTAGTCGTGAGCAGTTCTTC. Its translation is CASRRGLASREQFF.

The V and J genes are TRBV5-5 and TRBJ2-1; maybe TRBD1 (5 bases). The CDR3 is 14 residues long. The V end was cut by 3 bases, the J end by 0 bases, with 7 bases between. Germline V lookup: CDR1 SGHKS, CDR2 YYEKEE (reference sequence). The CDR3 loop reads CASSYRSSYNEQFF. The CDR3 DNA reads as TGTGCCAGCAGCTACAGGAGCTCCTACAATGAGCAGTTCTTC. Full variable domain (outside the CDR3, taken from reference TRBV5-5 and TRBJ2-1): DAGVTQSPTHLIKTRGQQVTLRCSPISGHKSVSWYQQVLGQGPQFIFQYYEKEERGRGNFPDRFSARQFPNYSSELNVNALLLGDSALYLCASSYRSSYNEQFFGPGTRLTVL.

This clone has just one count. The gene calls are TRBV7-2 and TRBJ2-3; a possible D gene is TRBD1 (5 bases). V lost 0 bases to trimming and J lost 6 bases, with 13 bases between them. This CDR3 is 15 amino acids long. Germline-derived CDR1 and CDR2 are SGHTA and FQGNSA. CDR3 in amino acids: CASSLAPGSRDTQYF. CDR3 sequence (DNA): TGTGCCAGCAGCTTAGCGCCAGGGTCTAGGGATACGCAGTATTTT.